This T cell receptor beta chain appears in the sequencing data of a study of control samples from healthy donors and cancer patients. TCRdb keeps only in-frame clones here, not all; method: immunoSEQ multiplex PCR. The sample holds about 130,000 clones, around 94% seen once. Germline V CDR1 and CDR2: SQVTM, ANQGSEA. This CDR3 comprises 12 residues. Trimming cost V 8 bases and J 4 bases; bases outside gene matches: 5. This TCR derives from a man aged 55 to 69 with colorectal cancer. This chain connects TRBV29-1 to TRBJ2-1, with 7 bases fitting TRBD2. The sequencing sample was made of PBMCs. The CDR3 loop reads CSLRSGYNEQFF. CDR3 DNA: TGCAGCTTACGTAGCGGGTACAATGAGCAGTTCTTC.